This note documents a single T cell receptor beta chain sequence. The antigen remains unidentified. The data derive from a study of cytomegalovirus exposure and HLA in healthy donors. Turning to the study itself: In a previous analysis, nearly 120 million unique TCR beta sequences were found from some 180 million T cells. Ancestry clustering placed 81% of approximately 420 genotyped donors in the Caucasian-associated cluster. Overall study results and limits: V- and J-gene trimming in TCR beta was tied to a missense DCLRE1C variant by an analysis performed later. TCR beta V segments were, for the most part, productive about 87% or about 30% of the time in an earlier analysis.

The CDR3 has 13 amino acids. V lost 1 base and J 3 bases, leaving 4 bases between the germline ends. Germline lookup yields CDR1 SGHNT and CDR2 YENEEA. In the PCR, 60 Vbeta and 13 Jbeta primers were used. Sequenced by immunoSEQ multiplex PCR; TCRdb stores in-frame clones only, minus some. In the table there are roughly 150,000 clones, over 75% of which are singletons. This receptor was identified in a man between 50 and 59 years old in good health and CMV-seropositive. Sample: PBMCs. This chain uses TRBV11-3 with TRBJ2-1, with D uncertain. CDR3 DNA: TGTGCCAGCAGCTTAGGAGGCTACAATGAGCAGTTCTTC. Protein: CASSLGGYNEQFF.